The clone carrying this TCR beta chain appeared once. The data are from a study of T cell changes during pregnancy in multiple sclerosis. Measured with immunoSEQ multiplex PCR; TCRdb has only the in-frame clones, and not every one. The sample lists 65,000 to 85,000 clones, approximately 95% seen once, with roughly 0.14% in the top ten. Unmatched junction bases numbered 14, after V lost 2 bases and J lost 0 bases. There are 20 residues in the CDR3. Per the germline V gene, CDR1 is PRHDT and CDR2 is FYEKMQ (reference sequence). The V call is TRBV13, the J call TRBJ2-1; 9 bases match TRBD2. The TCR was taken from a female donor with multiple sclerosis, enrolled in a pregnancy study. Sequencing was performed on CD4+ T cells from peripheral blood mononuclear cells, taken after pregnancy. The CDR3: CASSLYRRASGKSSYNEQFF. CDR3 nucleotides: TGTGCCAGCAGCTTATATCGACGGGCTAGCGGGAAGAGCTCCTACAATGAGCAGTTCTTC.